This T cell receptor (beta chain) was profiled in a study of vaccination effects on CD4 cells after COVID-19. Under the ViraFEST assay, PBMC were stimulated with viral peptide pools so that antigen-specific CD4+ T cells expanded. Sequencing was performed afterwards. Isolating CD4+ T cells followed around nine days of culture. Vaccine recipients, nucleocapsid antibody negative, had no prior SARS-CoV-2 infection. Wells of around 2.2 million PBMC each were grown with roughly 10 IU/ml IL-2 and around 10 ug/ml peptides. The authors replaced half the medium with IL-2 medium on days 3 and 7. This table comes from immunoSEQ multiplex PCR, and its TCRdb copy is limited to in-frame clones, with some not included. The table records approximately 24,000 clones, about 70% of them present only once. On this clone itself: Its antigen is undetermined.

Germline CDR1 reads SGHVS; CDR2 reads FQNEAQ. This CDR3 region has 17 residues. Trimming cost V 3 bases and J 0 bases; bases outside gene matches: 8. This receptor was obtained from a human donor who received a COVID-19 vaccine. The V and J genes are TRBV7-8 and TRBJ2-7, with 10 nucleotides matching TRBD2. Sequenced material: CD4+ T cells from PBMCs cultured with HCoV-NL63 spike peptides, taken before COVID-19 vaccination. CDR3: CASSFVRLAGNSYEQYF. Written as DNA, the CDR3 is TGTGCCAGCAGCTTTGTCAGACTAGCGGGTAACTCCTACGAGCAGTACTTC.